Below are 7 T cell receptor beta chains sequenced from a single sample in a study of blood T cell repertoires in COVID-19. TCRdb's copy holds only in-frame clones and misses some; the assay was immunoSEQ multiplex PCR. The table includes more than 250,000 clones, roughly 90% detected once. The specimen was PBMCs or T cells enriched from blood (not recorded which). The receptor source for this set is a woman aged 25 to 39 who had recovered from COVID-19.

This clone was found a few times. The chain links TRBV7-6 to TRBJ2-7, with a possible D match to TRBD2 (6 bases). The CDR3 runs 16 residues. V lost 1 base and J 3 bases, leaving 16 bases between the germline ends. Germline V gene sequence: CDR1 SGHVS, CDR2 FNYEAQ. Here the CDR3 DNA reads TGTGCCAGCAGCTTAGGGCGGGGACCTCAGGGCTACGAGCAGTACTTC. Translated, it gives CASSLGRGPQGYEQYF. Variable domain in full (rest from reference TRBV7-6 and TRBJ2-7): GAGVSQSPRYKVTKRGQDVALRCDPISGHVSLYWYRQALGQGPEFLTYFNYEAQQDKSGLPNDRFSAERPEGSISTLTIQRTEQRDSAMYRCASSLGRGPQGYEQYFGPGTRLTVT.

The J gene is TRBJ2-3, the V gene TRBV24-1; 10 positions agree with TRBD2. The CDR3 extends over 17 amino acids. Per germline, CDR1 KGHDR and CDR2 SFDVKD. Unmatched junction bases numbered 12, after V lost 2 bases and J lost 8 bases. The CDR3 here is CATSDSRLAGLMSTQYF. DNA for the CDR3: TGTGCCACCAGTGATTCCCGACTAGCGGGCCTGATGAGTACGCAGTATTTT.

The V gene is TRBV4-2, the J gene TRBJ2-1, with 8 bases that match TRBD2. The length of the CDR3 is 14 residues. Looked up from germline, CDR1 is LGHNA and CDR2 is YNFKEQ. The junction had 4 bases not matched to a gene; V was cut back by 0 bases and J by 9 bases. CDR3 protein: CASSQDAGGPEQFF. CDR3 in DNA: TGTGCCAGCAGCCAAGACGCGGGGGGACCTGAGCAGTTCTTC.

This chain connects TRBV7-6 to TRBJ2-1; 13 positions agree with TRBD2. The CDR3 contains 17 residues. Per the germline V gene, CDR1 is SGHVS and CDR2 is FNYEAQ. With V trimmed by 3 bases and J by 6 bases, 8 bases remained unmatched. The DNA for the CDR3 is TGTGCCAGCAGCTTGACTAGCGGGAGGCTTGCGGTCAATGAGCAGTTCTTC. Protein product: CASSLTSGRLAVNEQFF.

For the CDR3, the DNA is TGTGCCAGCAGCTCCCCCCCCTTCTCCTCCTACAATGAGCAGTTCTTC. Protein sequence: CASSSPPFSSYNEQFF. The chain uses TRBV11-2 and TRBJ2-1; D gene uncertain. Germline V lookup: CDR1 SGHAT, CDR2 FQNNGV. This CDR3 is built from 16 residues. Trimming took off 4 bases at V and 0 bases at J, with 13 bases between the two ends.

CDR3 region: CASSSGQGGLPSYEQYF. The DNA for the CDR3 is TGCGCCAGCAGCTCGGGACAGGGCGGGCTTCCATCCTACGAGCAGTACTTC. This chain joins TRBV5-1 and TRBJ2-7; 9 bases are a match to TRBD1. Trimming at V came to 3 bases and at J to 1 base, leaving 11 bases not matched to a gene. The CDR3 has 17 amino acids. Germline V gene lookup returns CDR1 SGHRS and CDR2 YFSETQ.

The chain links TRBV5-4 to TRBJ2-7, with D perhaps matching TRBD2 (6 bases). Germline CDR1 reads SGHNT; CDR2 reads YYREEE (reference sequence). V gave up 3 bases and J gave up 1 base, with 17 bases separating them. The CDR3 spans 16 residues. Here the CDR3 reads CASSSPGDRFSYEQYF. The CDR3 coding sequence is TGTGCCAGCAGCTCGCCGGGAGACAGATTTTCCTACGAGCAGTACTTC. Based on the CDR3 plus reference TRBV5-4 and TRBJ2-7, the full variable domain is ETGVTQSPTHLIKTRGQQVTLRCSSQSGHNTVSWYQQALGQGPQFIFQYYREEENGRGNFPPRFSGLQFPNYSSELNVNALELDDSALYLCASSSPGDRFSYEQYFGPGTRLTVT.